The present T cell receptor (beta chain) was sequenced within a study of blood T cell repertoires in COVID-19. The wider study: Both acute and convalescent COVID-19 samples were obtained from the United States, Italy and Spain.

The germline gives CDR1 MNHEY, CDR2 SVGAGI. With 5 bases removed from V and 9 bases from J, the gap between germline ends came to 14 bases. The CDR3 has 12 amino acids. Assay used: immunoSEQ multiplex PCR; TCRdb lists only in-frame clones, some missing. The table lists more than 250,000 clones, about nine tenths of them singletons. The chain has TRBV6-5 and TRBJ2-7; perhaps TRBD1 as D (7 bases). This sequence was found in a woman under 30 who had recovered from COVID-19. What was sequenced was PBMCs or T cells enriched from blood (not recorded which). CDR3 residues: CASSIAGGGQYF. CDR3 coding DNA: TGTGCCAGCAGTATAGCAGGGGGAGGGCAGTACTTC.